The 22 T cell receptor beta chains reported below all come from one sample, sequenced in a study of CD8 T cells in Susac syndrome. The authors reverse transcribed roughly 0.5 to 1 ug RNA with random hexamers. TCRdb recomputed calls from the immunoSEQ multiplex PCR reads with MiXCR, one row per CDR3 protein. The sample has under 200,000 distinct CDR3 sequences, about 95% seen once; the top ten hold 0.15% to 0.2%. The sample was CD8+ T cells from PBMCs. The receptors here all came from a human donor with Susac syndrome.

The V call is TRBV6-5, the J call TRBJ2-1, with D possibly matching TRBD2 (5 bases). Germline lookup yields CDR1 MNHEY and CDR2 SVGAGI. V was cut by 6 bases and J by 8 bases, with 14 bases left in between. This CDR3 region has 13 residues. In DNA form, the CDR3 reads TGTGCCAGCAGCGGGGATAATCGAGATGAGCAGTTCTTC. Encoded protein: CASSGDNRDEQFF.

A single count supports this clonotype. The CDR3 DNA reads TGTGCCAGCAGCTTAGTCGGCAGCGAGGTCTATGGCTACACCTTC. Translated, it gives CASSLVGSEVYGYTF. The chain is built from TRBV7-9 and TRBJ1-2; D gene unclear. V lost 1 base and J 4 bases, leaving 13 bases between the germline ends. Per the germline V gene, CDR1 is SEHNR and CDR2 is FQNEAQ (reference sequence). This CDR3 has 15 residues.

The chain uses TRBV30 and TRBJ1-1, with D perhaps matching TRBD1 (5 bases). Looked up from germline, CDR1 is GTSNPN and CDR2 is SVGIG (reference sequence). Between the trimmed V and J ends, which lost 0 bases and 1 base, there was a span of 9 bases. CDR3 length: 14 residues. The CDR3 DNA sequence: TGTGCCTGGAGTGTCGGACAAACGAACACTGAAGCTTTCTTT. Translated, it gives CAWSVGQTNTEAFF.

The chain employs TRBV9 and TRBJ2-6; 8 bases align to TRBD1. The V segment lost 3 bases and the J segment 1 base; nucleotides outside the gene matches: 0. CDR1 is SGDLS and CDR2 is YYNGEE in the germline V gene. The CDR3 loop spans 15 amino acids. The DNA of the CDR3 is TGTGCCAGCAGCGGGGACAGGTCTGGGGCCAACGTCCTGACTTTC. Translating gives CASSGDRSGANVLTF. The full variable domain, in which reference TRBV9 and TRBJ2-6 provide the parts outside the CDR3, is DSGVTQTPKHLITATGQRVTLRCSPRSGDLSVYWYQQSLDQGLQFLIQYYNGEERAKGNILERFSAQQFPDLHSELNLSSLELGDSALYFCASSGDRSGANVLTFGAGSRLTVL.

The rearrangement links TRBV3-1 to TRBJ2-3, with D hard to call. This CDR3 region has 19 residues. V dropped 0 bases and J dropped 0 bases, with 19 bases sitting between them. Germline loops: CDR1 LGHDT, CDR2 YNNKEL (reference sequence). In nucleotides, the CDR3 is TGTGCCAGCAGCCAAGACAAGGGAACCAATGTTCTTAGCACAGATACGCAGTATTTT. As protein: CASSQDKGTNVLSTDTQYF.

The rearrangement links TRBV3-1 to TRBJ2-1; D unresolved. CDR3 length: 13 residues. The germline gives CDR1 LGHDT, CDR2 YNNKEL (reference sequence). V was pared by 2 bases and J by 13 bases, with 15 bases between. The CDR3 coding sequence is TGTGCCAGCAGCCAAAGTAGGTTAGAGGACCAGTTCTTC. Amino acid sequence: CASSQSRLEDQFF.

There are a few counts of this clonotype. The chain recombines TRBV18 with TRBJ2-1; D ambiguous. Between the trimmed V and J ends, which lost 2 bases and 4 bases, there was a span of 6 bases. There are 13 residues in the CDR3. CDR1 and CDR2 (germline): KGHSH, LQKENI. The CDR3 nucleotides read TGTGCCAGCTCACCAGGCAGATACAATGAGCAGTTCTTC. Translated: CASSPGRYNEQFF.

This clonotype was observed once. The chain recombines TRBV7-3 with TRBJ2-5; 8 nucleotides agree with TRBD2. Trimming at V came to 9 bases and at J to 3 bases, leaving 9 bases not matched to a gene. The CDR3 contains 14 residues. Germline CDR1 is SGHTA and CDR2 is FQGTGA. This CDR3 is CASSFSGMKETQYF. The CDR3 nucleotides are TGTGCCAGTTCATTTAGCGGGATGAAAGAGACCCAGTACTTC.

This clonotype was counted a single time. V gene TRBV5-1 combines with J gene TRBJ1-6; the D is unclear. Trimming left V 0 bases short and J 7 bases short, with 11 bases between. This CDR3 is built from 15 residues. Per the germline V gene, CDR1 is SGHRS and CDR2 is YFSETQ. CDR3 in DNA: TGCGCCAGCAGCTTGGACTTCTTATCCAATTCACCCCTCCACTTT. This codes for CASSLDFLSNSPLHF.

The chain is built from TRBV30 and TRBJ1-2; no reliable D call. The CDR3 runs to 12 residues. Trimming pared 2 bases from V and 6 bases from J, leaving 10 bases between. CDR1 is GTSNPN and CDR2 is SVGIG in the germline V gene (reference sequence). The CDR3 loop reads CAWSKGSDGYTF. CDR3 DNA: TGTGCCTGGAGTAAAGGGTCAGATGGCTACACCTTC.

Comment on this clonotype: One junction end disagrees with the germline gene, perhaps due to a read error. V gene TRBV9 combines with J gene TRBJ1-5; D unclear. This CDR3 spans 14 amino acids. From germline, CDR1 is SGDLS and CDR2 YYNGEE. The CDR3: CASSVGEINQPQHF. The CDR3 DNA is TGCGCCAGCAGCGTCGGGGAGATCAATCAGCCCCAGCATTTT.

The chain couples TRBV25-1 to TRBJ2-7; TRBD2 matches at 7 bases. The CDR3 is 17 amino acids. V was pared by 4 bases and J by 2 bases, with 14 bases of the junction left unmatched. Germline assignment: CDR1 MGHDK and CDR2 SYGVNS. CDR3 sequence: CASSGAIDPGLAYEQYF. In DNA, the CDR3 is TGTGCCAGCAGTGGGGCGATAGACCCTGGACTAGCCTACGAGCAGTACTTC.

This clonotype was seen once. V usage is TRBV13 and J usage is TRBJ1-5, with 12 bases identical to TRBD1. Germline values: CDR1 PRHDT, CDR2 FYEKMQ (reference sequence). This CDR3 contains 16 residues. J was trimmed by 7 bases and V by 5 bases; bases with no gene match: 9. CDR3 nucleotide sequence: TGTGCCAGCAGCCGTGGGACAGGGGGCGATGGGCAGCCCCAGCATTTT. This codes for CASSRGTGGDGQPQHF.

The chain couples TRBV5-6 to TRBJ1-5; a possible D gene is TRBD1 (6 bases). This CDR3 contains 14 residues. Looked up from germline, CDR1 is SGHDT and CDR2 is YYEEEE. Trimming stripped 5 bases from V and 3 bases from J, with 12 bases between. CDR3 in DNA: TGTGCCAGCAGATTGTGGGGGGCCAATCAGCCCCAGCATTTT. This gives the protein CASRLWGANQPQHF. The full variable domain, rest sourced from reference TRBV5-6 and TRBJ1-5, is DAGVTQSPTHLIKTRGQQVTLRCSPKSGHDTVSWYQQALGQGPQFIFQYYEEEERQRGNFPDRFSGHQFPNYSSELNVNALLLGDSALYLCASRLWGANQPQHFGDGTRLSIL.

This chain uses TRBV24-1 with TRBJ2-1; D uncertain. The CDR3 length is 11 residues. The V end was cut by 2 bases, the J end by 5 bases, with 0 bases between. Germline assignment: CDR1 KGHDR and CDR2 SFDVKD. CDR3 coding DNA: TGTGCCACCAGTGATTACAATGAGCAGTTCTTC. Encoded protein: CATSDYNEQFF.

The DNA for the CDR3 is TGTGCCAGTAGGATTCGGGCAGAGCACTATGGCTACACCTTC. Protein product: CASRIRAEHYGYTF. The chain combines TRBV19 with TRBJ1-2; D gene ambiguous. V lost 6 bases, J lost 3 bases, and 14 bases lay in between. The CDR3 spans 14 residues. Germline CDR1 and CDR2: LNHDA and SQIVND (reference sequence).

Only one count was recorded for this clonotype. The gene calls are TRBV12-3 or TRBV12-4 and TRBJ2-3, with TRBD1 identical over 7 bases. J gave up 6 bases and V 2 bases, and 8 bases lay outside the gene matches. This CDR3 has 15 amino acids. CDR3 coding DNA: TGTGCCAGCAGTTTACTAGGGACAGTCGGCGATACGCAGTATTTT. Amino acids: CASSLLGTVGDTQYF.

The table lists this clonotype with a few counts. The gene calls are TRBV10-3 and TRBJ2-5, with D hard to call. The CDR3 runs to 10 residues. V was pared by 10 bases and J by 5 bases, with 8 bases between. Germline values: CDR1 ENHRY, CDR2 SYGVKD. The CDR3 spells CASGQETQYF. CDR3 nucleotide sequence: TGTGCCAGTGGGCAGGAGACCCAGTACTTC.

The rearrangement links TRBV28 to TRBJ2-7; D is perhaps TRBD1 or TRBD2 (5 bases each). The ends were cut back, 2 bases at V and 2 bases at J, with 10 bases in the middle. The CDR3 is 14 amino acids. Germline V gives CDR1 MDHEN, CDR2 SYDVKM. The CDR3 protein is CASSLGTWTYEQYF. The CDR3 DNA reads TGTGCCAGCAGTTTAGGGACCTGGACCTACGAGCAGTACTTC.

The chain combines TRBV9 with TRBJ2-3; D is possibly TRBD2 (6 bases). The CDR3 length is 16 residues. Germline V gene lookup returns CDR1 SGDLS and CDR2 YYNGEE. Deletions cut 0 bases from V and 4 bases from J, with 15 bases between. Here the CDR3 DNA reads TGTGCCAGCAGCGTAGAGACGGGAGTGGACGCAGATACGCAGTATTTT. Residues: CASSVETGVDADTQYF.

CDR3 region: CASSVGGGPLGAQYF. The CDR3 DNA reads as TGTGCCAGCAGCGTTGGCGGGGGGCCACTCGGGGCGCAGTATTTT. The J gene is TRBJ2-3, the V gene TRBV9; 8 nucleotides match TRBD2. CDR1 and CDR2 (germline): SGDLS, YYNGEE. Germline trimming cut 2 bases from V and 10 bases from J; bases unmatched to any gene: 12. The CDR3 runs to 15 residues.

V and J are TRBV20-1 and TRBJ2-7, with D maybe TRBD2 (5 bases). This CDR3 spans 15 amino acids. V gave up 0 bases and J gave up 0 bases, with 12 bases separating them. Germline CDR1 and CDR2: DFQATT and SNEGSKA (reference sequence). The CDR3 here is CSARDEAGGSYEQYF. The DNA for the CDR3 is TGCAGTGCTAGAGATGAGGCAGGAGGCTCCTACGAGCAGTACTTC.